This T cell receptor (beta chain) is drawn from a study of low-dose radiotherapy and immunotherapy resistance in tumors. Background on the study: Dosing of intravenous cyclophosphamide at 200 mg/m2 occurred every two weeks and took place one day prior to radiation and immunotherapy.

Each donor was administered nivolumab, ipilimumab, aspirin, low-dose cyclophosphamide and low-dose radiotherapy. Patients deemed eligible presented with advanced solid tumors lacking tumor-infiltrating lymphocytes. First-strand cDNA used TRAV- and TRBV-specific primers, covering alpha and beta chains. TCRs were put through around 20 PCR cycles of amplification with Phusion. A constant-region primer and the V-primer adapter served as the primer pair. Each CDR3 protein gets one entry after TCRdb re-called the reads with MiXCR. This table holds about 14,000 distinct CDR3 sequences, under 55% found once. The CDR3 covers 16 residues. V gave up 1 base and J gave up 1 base, with 13 bases separating them. The germline V gene encodes CDR1 MGHRA and CDR2 YSYEKL.

The clonotype originates from a human donor with advanced metastatic prostate, ovarian, gallbladder or colorectal cancer (not recorded which). This table probably holds off-target reads from a library built for another chain. The V gene is TRBV4-1, the J gene TRBJ1-1; D ambiguous. The CDR3 sequence is CASSQGWVRSNTEAFF. The CDR3 DNA reads as TGCGCCAGCAGCCAAGGGTGGGTCCGATCGAACACTGAAGCTTTCTTT.